This T cell receptor beta chain appears in the sequencing data of a study of cytomegalovirus exposure and HLA in healthy donors. Study details: Around 77% of a few hundred genotyped donors fell in the Caucasian-associated ancestry cluster.

CDR1 and CDR2 (germline): LNHNV, YYDKDF (reference sequence). The CDR3 is made up of 15 amino acids. V was pared by 1 base and J by 4 bases, with 3 bases of the junction left unmatched. PCR involved 60 Vbeta and 13 Jbeta primers. Produced via immunoSEQ multiplex PCR; TCRdb's table is partial and in-frame only. This sample lists 60,000 to 75,000 clones; its ten largest clones have about 1.8%. Broader study findings: The productive fraction for most TCR beta V segments was about 90% or about 30% in an earlier analysis. Only CMV serostatus was available as immune exposure information.

On this clone itself: The antigen remains undetermined.

The TCR originated in a young woman in good health and CMV-seronegative. Sequenced sample: PBMCs. The chain couples TRBV15 to TRBJ2-2; 7 bases match TRBD2. As DNA, the CDR3 is TGTGCCACCAGCAGAGGCGGGAGTGCCACCGGGGAGCTGTTTTTT. This encodes CATSRGGSATGELFF. Full variable domain (outside the CDR3, taken from reference TRBV15 and TRBJ2-2): DAMVIQNPRYQVTQFGKPVTLSCSQTLNHNVMYWYQQKSSQAPKLLFHYYDKDFNNEADTPDNFQSRRPNTSFCFLDIRSPGLGDTAMYLCATSRGGSATGELFFGEGSRLTVL.